Presented here are 19 T cell receptor beta chains from one specimen sequenced in a study of shared clonotypes between healthy human individuals (dated by TCRdb to about 2020). Libraries were prepared through the immunoSEQ multiplex PCR assay. This immuneACCESS table, as held by TCRdb, lists in-frame sequences with V and J called but not all clones. Of the missing ones, under half trace to an unresolved V gene in checked studies; the others have no known cause. In this sample the table shows fewer than 700,000 clones, approximately 95% of which occur a single time. 0.11% of the sample rests with the top ten. CD8 naive samples were obtained by positive selection for CCR7 among CD45RO-negative cells, yielding a CD45RA+CCR7+ population from which TemRA cells were excluded. Specimen: naive CD8+ T cells sorted from blood. According to the study, the label for this sample's cell subset or site signals: CD45RA+CCR7+. Receptors were obtained from a woman under 40 in good health.

V usage is TRBV6-5 and J usage is TRBJ2-5, with 9 nucleotides matching TRBD2. Per the germline V gene, CDR1 is MNHEY and CDR2 is SVGAGI. After removal of 3 bases from V and 5 bases from J, the junction contained 7 bases not matched to a gene. This CDR3 region has 15 residues. CDR3 protein: CASSYGLAGWETQYF. CDR3 nucleotide sequence: TGTGCCAGCAGTTATGGGCTAGCGGGGTGGGAGACCCAGTACTTC.

The chain carries TRBV19 and TRBJ2-1; D uncertain. Trimming took off 9 bases at V and 3 bases at J, with 15 bases between the two ends. Germline values: CDR1 LNHDA, CDR2 SQIVND (reference sequence). This CDR3 region has 14 residues. The CDR3 is CASALRFGYNEQFF. The CDR3 bases are TGTGCCAGCGCCCTCCGGTTTGGCTACAATGAGCAGTTCTTC.

This clone appeared a single time. The gene calls are TRBV11-1 and TRBJ2-2; D remains unclear. Per germline, CDR1 SGHAT and CDR2 FQDESV (reference sequence). The CDR3 consists of 15 residues. V was shortened by 5 bases and J by 4 bases, with 14 bases between the two germline ends. The CDR3 DNA is TGTGCCAGCAGCGACGGACCTTCTAGCACCGGGGAGCTGTTTTTT. Amino acid sequence: CASSDGPSSTGELFF.

CDR3 sequence (DNA): TGTGCCAGCAGCGACCCTCCCGACCAGACCCAGTACTTC. Amino acid sequence: CASSDPPDQTQYF. The chain combines TRBV13 with TRBJ2-5, with D unclear. Trimming removed 5 bases at V and 6 bases at J, with 13 bases between. Germline values: CDR1 PRHDT, CDR2 FYEKMQ (reference sequence). This CDR3 spans 13 amino acids.

This chain joins TRBV27 and TRBJ2-1, with D tentatively TRBD2 (6 bases). CDR3 length equals 15 residues. V lost 5 bases to trimming and J lost 1 base, with 12 bases between them. CDR1 is MNHEY, CDR2 SMNVEV, per germline (reference sequence). The CDR3 sequence: CASSTGARSYNEQFF. The DNA for the CDR3 is TGTGCCAGCAGTACGGGAGCGAGGTCCTACAATGAGCAGTTCTTC.

The V and J genes are TRBV28 and TRBJ2-3; 10 bases are a match to TRBD2. The CDR3 has 17 residues. Trimming removed 6 bases from V and 0 bases from J; junction bases left unmatched: 9. The germline V gene encodes CDR1 MDHEN and CDR2 SYDVKM. This CDR3 reads CASSPTTSGFSTDTQYF. CDR3 DNA: TGTGCCAGCAGCCCAACGACTAGCGGGTTTAGCACAGATACGCAGTATTTT.

Note on this clone: Other DNA sequences of this sample code for an identical CDR3. The gene calls are TRBV9 and TRBJ2-7; 8 bases match TRBD2. Germline CDR1 is SGDLS and CDR2 is YYNGEE. V shed 3 bases, J shed 2 bases, and the junction held 4 bases outside the gene matches. The CDR3 sequence is 14 residues long. In nucleotides, the CDR3 is TGTGCCAGCAGCGCCGGGGGGGCCACCTACGAGCAGTACTTC. Its translation is CASSAGGATYEQYF.

This chain joins TRBV11-2 and TRBJ1-1; no firm D call. The CDR3 runs to 15 residues. Trimming cost V 4 bases and J 10 bases, with 22 bases left between them. Germline V lookup: CDR1 SGHAT, CDR2 FQNNGV. The CDR3 bases are TGTGCCAGCAGCTCAGTACTTTTCGGACGTTATTCAGCTTTCTTT. The encoded protein is CASSSVLFGRYSAFF.

The V gene is TRBV28, the J gene TRBJ2-7; TRBD2 aligns across 8 bases. V shed 3 bases and J 4 bases; nucleotides not matched to a gene: 8. The germline CDR1 and CDR2 sequences are MDHEN and SYDVKM. The CDR3 runs to 15 residues. The CDR3 protein is CASSFVRAGVYEQYF. The CDR3 DNA reads TGTGCCAGCAGTTTTGTCCGAGCGGGAGTATACGAGCAGTACTTC. The full variable domain, its missing parts supplied by reference TRBV28 and TRBJ2-7, is DVKVTQSSRYLVKRTGEKVFLECVQDMDHENMFWYRQDPGLGLRLIYFSYDVKMKEKGDIPEGYSVSREKKERFSLILESASTNQTSMYLCASSFVRAGVYEQYFGPGTRLTVT.

The chain joins TRBV5-6 to TRBJ2-7; 11 bases map to TRBD2. The germline CDR1 and CDR2 sequences are SGHDT and YYEEEE. J lost 3 bases, V lost 1 base, and 9 bases had no gene match. The CDR3 consists of 17 residues. This chain's CDR3 is CASSLTRSGTSGYEQYF. CDR3 sequence (DNA): TGTGCCAGCAGCTTGACCCGCTCCGGGACTAGCGGCTACGAGCAGTACTTC.

The V and J genes are TRBV11-2 and TRBJ2-7; TRBD2 matches at 7 bases. Germline V gene data show CDR1 as SGHAT and CDR2 as FQNNGV. The CDR3 loop spans 14 amino acids. The V gene end was trimmed by 1 base and the J gene end by 5 bases; junction bases not matched to a gene: 5. CDR3 nucleotide sequence: TGTGCCAGCAGCTTAGCGGGTGCGGGGGACGAGCAGTACTTC. Translating gives CASSLAGAGDEQYF.

V is TRBV4-1 and J is TRBJ2-5; D is ambiguous. The J call is uncertain, as TRBJ2-7 better fits the DNA end. Germline-derived CDR1 and CDR2 are MGHRA and YSYEKL. The CDR3 is made up of 14 amino acids. The CDR3 sequence: CASSQVKDSYEQYF. CDR3 bases: TGCGCCAGCAGCCAAGTAAAAGATTCCTACGAGCAGTACTTC.

The gene calls are TRBV19 and TRBJ1-4; possible D gene TRBD1, 6 bases. V was clipped by 5 bases and J by 4 bases, with 11 bases between them. The CDR3 runs 14 residues. Germline CDR1 and CDR2: LNHDA and SQIVND (reference sequence). The CDR3 here is CASSPRTVNEKLFF. The CDR3 DNA sequence: TGTGCCAGTAGTCCCCGGACAGTTAATGAAAAACTGTTTTTT.

V and J are TRBV27 and TRBJ2-4; D possibly corresponds to TRBD1 (6 bases). The V end was cut by 6 bases, the J end by 6 bases, with 15 bases between. CDR1 and CDR2 from the germline V gene are MNHEY and SMNVEV (reference sequence). The CDR3 runs to 14 residues. CDR3 protein: CASRPATGPNIQYF. In nucleotides, the CDR3 is TGTGCCAGCAGACCCGCGACAGGCCCAAACATTCAGTACTTC.

This chain joins TRBV19 and TRBJ2-2; 7 bases align to TRBD1. The germline gives CDR1 LNHDA, CDR2 SQIVND (reference sequence). The CDR3 extends over 15 amino acids. Trimming took 7 bases from V and 0 from J; bases not matched to a gene: 5. The CDR3 nucleotides are TGTGCCAGTATTCGGGACAGCACGAACACCGGGGAGCTGTTTTTT. It encodes CASIRDSTNTGELFF.

V usage is TRBV15 and J usage is TRBJ1-1; D gene uncertain. Germline V gene data show CDR1 as LNHNV and CDR2 as YYDKDF (reference sequence). The CDR3 has 18 residues. Between the trimmed V and J ends, which lost 0 bases and 4 bases, there was a span of 21 bases. CDR3 coding DNA: TGTGCCACCAGCAGAGATCCCACTAGACCCGCGGGCAGCACTGAAGCTTTCTTT. Translation: CATSRDPTRPAGSTEAFF. Using reference TRBV15 and TRBJ1-1 for the parts outside the CDR3, the full variable domain is DAMVIQNPRYQVTQFGKPVTLSCSQTLNHNVMYWYQQKSSQAPKLLFHYYDKDFNNEADTPDNFQSRRPNTSFCFLDIRSPGLGDTAMYLCATSRDPTRPAGSTEAFFGQGTRLTVV.

The chain links TRBV2 to TRBJ2-3, with a tentative D call TRBD1 (6 bases). Germline V gene lookup returns CDR1 SNHLY and CDR2 FYNNEI. Trimming took 3 bases from V and 5 from J, leaving 18 bases between them. The CDR3 is made up of 16 amino acids. CDR3 residues: CASSDPKDQGRDTQYF. CDR3 bases: TGTGCCAGCAGTGACCCGAAGGACCAGGGGAGAGATACGCAGTATTTT. Full variable domain (remainder filled in from reference TRBV2 and TRBJ2-3): EPEVTQTPSHQVTQMGQEVILRCVPISNHLYFYWYRQILGQKVEFLVSFYNNEISEKSEIFDDQFSVERPDGSNFTLKIRSTKLEDSAMYFCASSDPKDQGRDTQYFGPGTRLTVL.

The chain is built from TRBV7-2 and TRBJ1-2; D unresolved. This CDR3 has 13 residues. The V end lost 1 base, the J end lost 4 bases, and 7 bases lay between the germline ends. The germline V gene has CDR1 SGHTA and CDR2 FQGNSA. For the CDR3, the DNA is TGTGCCAGCAGCTTAGTAGGTCGCTATGGCTACACCTTC. Protein: CASSLVGRYGYTF.

This clone came up once. V usage is TRBV28 and J usage is TRBJ1-2; unclear D gene. The CDR3 runs to 15 residues. V was cut by 5 bases and J by 2 bases, with 15 bases left in between. Germline values: CDR1 MDHEN, CDR2 SYDVKM. The CDR3 protein is CASSHPDRRNYGYTF. CDR3 in DNA: TGTGCCAGCAGTCATCCAGACCGCAGAAACTATGGCTACACCTTC.